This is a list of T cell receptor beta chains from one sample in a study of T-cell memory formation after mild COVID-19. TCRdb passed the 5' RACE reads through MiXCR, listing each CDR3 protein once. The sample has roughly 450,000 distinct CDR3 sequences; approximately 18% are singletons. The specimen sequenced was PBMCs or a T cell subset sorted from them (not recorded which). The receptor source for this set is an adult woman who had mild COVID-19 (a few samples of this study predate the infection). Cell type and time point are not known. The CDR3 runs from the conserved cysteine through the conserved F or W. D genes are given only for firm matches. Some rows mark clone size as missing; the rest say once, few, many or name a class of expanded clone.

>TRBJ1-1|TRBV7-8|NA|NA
TGTGCCAGCAGCTTGTCACCCCGGAACACTGAAGCTTTCTTT
CASSLSPRNTEAFF
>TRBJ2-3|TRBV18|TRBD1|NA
TGTGCCAGCTCACCGGGGACAGGGCTTTTGAAAGATACGCAGTATTTT
CASSPGTGLLKDTQYF
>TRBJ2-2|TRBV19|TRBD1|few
TGTGCCAGTAGACCCCGGACAGGGCCCACCGGGGAGCTGTTTTTT
CASRPRTGPTGELFF
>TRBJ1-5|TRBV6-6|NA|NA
TGTGCCAGCAGTTACCCGGACGGTAGCAATCAGCCCCAGCATTTT
CASSYPDGSNQPQHF
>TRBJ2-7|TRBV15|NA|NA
TGTGCCACCAGCAGAGGTCAGGGCAACGAGCAGTACTTC
CATSRGQGNEQYF
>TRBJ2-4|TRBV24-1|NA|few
TGTGCCACCAGTGACCCTACGGGGGCCAAAAACATTCAGTACTTC
CATSDPTGAKNIQYF
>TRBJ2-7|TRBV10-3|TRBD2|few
TGTGCCATCAGCTTGACTAGCGGGAGTTACGAGCAGTACTTC
CAISLTSGSYEQYF
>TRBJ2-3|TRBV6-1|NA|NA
TGTGCCAGCAGTGACCCTATCGTTAGCCCAGATACGCAGTATTTT
CASSDPIVSPDTQYF
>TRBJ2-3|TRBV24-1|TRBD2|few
TGTGCCACCAGTGTCGGGACTAGTGGGACAGATACGCAGTATTTT
CATSVGTSGTDTQYF
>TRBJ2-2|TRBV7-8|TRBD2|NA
TGTGCCAGCAGCGTAAAACGATTGGGCCGGGGACTAGCGGACTCGAACACCGGGGAGCTGTTTTTT
CASSVKRLGRGLADSNTGELFF
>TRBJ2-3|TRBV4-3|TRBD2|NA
TGCGCCAGCAGCCGCAGACTAGCGGGAAGTCGACCAGATACGCAGTATTTT
CASSRRLAGSRPDTQYF
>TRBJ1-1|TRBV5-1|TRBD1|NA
TGCGCCAGCAGAGTGGGAGGGACAGGGAACACTGAAGCTTTCTTT
CASRVGGTGNTEAFF
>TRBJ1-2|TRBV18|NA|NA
TGTGCCAGCTCACCACCGGTTGAGGCTGAATATGGCTACACCTTC
CASSPPVEAEYGYTF
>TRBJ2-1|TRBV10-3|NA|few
TGTGCCATCAGTGAAGGTCCAGCGAGCAATGAGCAGTTCTTC
CAISEGPASNEQFF
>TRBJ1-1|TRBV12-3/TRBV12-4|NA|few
TGTGCCAGCATCAAAAACACTGAAGCTTTCTTT
CASIKNTEAFF
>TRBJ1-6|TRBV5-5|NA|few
TGTGCCAGCAGCTTGGGGGGCGCGGCCCTCCACTTT
CASSLGGAALHF
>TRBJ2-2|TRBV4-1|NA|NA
TGCGCCAGCAGGTACAGGGTGGGAAACACCGGGGAGCTGTTTTTT
CASRYRVGNTGELFF
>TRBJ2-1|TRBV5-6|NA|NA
TGTGCCAGCAGCTACGGGACGTTACACAATGAGCAGTTCTTC
CASSYGTLHNEQFF
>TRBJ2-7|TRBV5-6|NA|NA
TGTGCCAGCAGCTTGGTGGGACTCCGGGGAGAGCAGTACTTC
CASSLVGLRGEQYF
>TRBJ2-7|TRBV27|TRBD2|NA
TGTGCCAGCAGGCCTCCGGGACTAGCGTTCTCCTACGAGCAGTACTTC
CASRPPGLAFSYEQYF
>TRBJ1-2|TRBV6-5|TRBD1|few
TGTGCCAGCAGTTATCGATTAACAGGGGGCCCCTATGGCTACACCTTC
CASSYRLTGGPYGYTF
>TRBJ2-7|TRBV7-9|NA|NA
TGTGCCAGCAGCTTAAAGAAACCGGGAGAGCAGTACTTC
CASSLKKPGEQYF
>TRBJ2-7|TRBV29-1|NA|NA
TGCAGCGTTTTGATGGGGGCCTCCTACGAGCAGTACTTC
CSVLMGASYEQYF
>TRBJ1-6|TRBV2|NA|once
TGTGCCAGCAGTGAAAGTCTAGGGAGCAATTCACCCCTCCACTTT
CASSESLGSNSPLHF
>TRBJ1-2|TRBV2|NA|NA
TGTGCCAGCAGTGAAGTCAGGTTCAAGGGTTACACCTTC
CASSEVRFKGYTF
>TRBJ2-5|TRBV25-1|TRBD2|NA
TGTGCCAGCAGTGAGCCTAGCGGGGTCCGGGAGACCCAGTACTTC
CASSEPSGVRETQYF
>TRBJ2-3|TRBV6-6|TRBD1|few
TGTGCCAGCAGCCGACAGGGGGACACAGATACGCAGTATTTT
CASSRQGDTDTQYF
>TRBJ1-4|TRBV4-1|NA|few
TGCGCCAGCAGCCAAGATCAGGGTGGGGGCGCGAAGCCAACTAATGAAAAACTGTTTTTT
CASSQDQGGGAKPTNEKLFF
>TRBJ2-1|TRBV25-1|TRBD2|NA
TGTGCCAGCAGCCGGACTAGCGGGAGTCGGTACAATGAGCAGTTCTTC
CASSRTSGSRYNEQFF
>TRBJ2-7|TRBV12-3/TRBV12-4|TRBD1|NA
TGTGCCAGCACCTGGGGACAGCACTACGAGCAGTACTTC
CASTWGQHYEQYF
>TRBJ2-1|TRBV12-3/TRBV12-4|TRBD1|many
TGTGCCAGCAGTTCACGACAGGGGTATGGCTTCCAAAGGAAGGGGATCTCCTACAATGAGCAGTTCTTC
CASSSRQGYGFQRKGISYNEQFF
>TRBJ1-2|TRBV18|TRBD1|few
TGTGCCAGCTCATCGAAACCGGGACAGAAATACGGCTACACCTTC
CASSSKPGQKYGYTF
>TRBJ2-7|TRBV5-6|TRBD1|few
TGTGCCAGCACCGGATGGACTCAGGGGGTCTACGAGCAGTACTTC
CASTGWTQGVYEQYF
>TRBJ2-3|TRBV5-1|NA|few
TGCGCCAGCCGCTCCACGACCGGACTCACAGATACGCAGTATTTT
CASRSTTGLTDTQYF
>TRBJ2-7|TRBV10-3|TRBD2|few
TGTGCCATCAGTCCATCTAGCGGGCAAACCTACGAGCAGTACTTC
CAISPSSGQTYEQYF
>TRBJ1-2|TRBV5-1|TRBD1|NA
TGCGCCAGCAGCTTGGAAGGACAGGGGTTTCCTAACTATGGCTACACCTTC
CASSLEGQGFPNYGYTF
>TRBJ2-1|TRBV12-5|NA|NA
TGTGCTAGTGGTTTTTACCCCCATCCCGGCAATGAGCAGTTCTTC
CASGFYPHPGNEQFF
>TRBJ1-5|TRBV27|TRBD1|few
TGTGCCAGCAGTCGGACAGGGGGCAATCAGCCCCAGCATTTT
CASSRTGGNQPQHF
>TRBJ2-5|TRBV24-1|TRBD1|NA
TGTGCCACCAGTGATTCCGGACAGGGGTTCCAAGAGACCCAGTACTTC
CATSDSGQGFQETQYF
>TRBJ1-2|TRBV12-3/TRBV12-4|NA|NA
TGTGCCAGCAGGAACCCAGGGTTGGGCTACACCTTC
CASRNPGLGYTF
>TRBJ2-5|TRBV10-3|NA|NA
TGTGCCATCAGTGGAGGCGAGAAAGAGACCCAGTACTTC
CAISGGEKETQYF
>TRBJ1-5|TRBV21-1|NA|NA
TGTGCCAGCAGCAAATTGGGGCTTTGTCAGCCCCAGCATTTT
CASSKLGLCQPQHF
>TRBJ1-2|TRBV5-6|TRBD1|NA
TGTGCCAGCAGCTTGGGACAGGGAAGGGGGATGTATGGCTACACCTTC
CASSLGQGRGMYGYTF
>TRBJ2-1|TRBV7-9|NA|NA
TGTGCCAGCAGCTTAGTCGGGGGGACAATCGAGCAGTTCTTC
CASSLVGGTIEQFF
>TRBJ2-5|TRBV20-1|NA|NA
TGCAGTGCTAGAGATCCGCAGGGTCGAGAGACCCAGTACTTC
CSARDPQGRETQYF
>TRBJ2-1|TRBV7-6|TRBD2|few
TGTGCCAGCAGCTTAGGTGGGGTAGCGGGGGACAGCAATGAGCAGTTCTTC
CASSLGGVAGDSNEQFF
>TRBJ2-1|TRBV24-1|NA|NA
TGTGCCACCTGTGCGGGGCGGGGTTCCTACAATGAGCAGTTCTTC
CATCAGRGSYNEQFF
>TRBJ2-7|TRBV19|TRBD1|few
TGTGCCAGTAGAGACAGGGAATCATTGGCCTACGAGCAGTACTTC
CASRDRESLAYEQYF
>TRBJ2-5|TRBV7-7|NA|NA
TGTGCTAGCAGCGGCAGGTTGTTGGGCGGGCAAGAGACCCAGTACTTC
CASSGRLLGGQETQYF
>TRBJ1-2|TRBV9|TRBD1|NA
TGTGCCAGCAGCGTAGGGGGGACAGGGACTTCTCGGGCATATGGCTACACCTTC
CASSVGGTGTSRAYGYTF
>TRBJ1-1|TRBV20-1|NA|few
TGCAGTGCTCCGAACCGTGGGACTGAAGCTTTCTTT
CSAPNRGTEAFF
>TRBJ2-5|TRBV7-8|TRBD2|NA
TGTGCCAGCAGCTCCCTAGCGGGGGAAGAGACCCAGTACTTC
CASSSLAGEETQYF
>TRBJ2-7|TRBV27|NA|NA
TGTGCCAGTAGTTCTCTGACAGTCGGGGTCTACGAGCAGTACTTC
CASSSLTVGVYEQYF